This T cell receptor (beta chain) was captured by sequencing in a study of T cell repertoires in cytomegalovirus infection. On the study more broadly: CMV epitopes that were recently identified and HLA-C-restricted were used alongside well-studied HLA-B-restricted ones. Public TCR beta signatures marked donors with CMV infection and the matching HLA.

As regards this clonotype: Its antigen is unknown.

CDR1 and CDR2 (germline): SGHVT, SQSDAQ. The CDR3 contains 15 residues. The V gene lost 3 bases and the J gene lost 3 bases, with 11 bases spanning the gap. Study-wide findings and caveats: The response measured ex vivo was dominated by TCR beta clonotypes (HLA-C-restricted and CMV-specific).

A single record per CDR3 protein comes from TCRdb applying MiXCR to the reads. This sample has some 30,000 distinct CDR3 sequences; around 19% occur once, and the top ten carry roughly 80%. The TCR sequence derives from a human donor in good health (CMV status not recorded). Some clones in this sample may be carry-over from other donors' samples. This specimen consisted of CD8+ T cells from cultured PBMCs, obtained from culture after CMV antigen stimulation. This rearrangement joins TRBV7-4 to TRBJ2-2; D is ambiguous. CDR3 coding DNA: TGTGCCAGCAGCTTCCCCACCCCGGACACCGGGGAGCTGTTTTTT. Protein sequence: CASSFPTPDTGELFF. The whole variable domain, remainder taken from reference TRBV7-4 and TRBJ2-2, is GAGVSQSPRYKVAKRGRDVALRCDSISGHVTLYWYRQTLGQGSEVLTYSQSDAQRDKSGRPSGRFSAERPERSVSTLKIQRTEQGDSAVYLCASSFPTPDTGELFFGEGSRLTVL.